This passage covers 17 T cell receptor beta chains from one sample sequenced in a study of regulatory T cells in long-lasting Graves disease. Both iRepertoire HTBI primers and Arm-PCR of CDR3 regions were used to build the TCR beta libraries. TCRdb re-called the multiplex PCR reads with MiXCR, one entry per CDR3 protein. The sample lists 250,000 or so distinct CDR3 sequences; over 20% were seen once. Time point indicated: newly diagnosed GD, antithyroid drugs for less than 3 months. The TCR library was prepared using RNA isolated from PBMCs. The starting material was peripheral blood mononuclear cells (PBMCs), obtained at new diagnosis, from a patient treated with antithyroid drugs. The source of these receptors is a female donor with Graves disease.

This clonotype was detected ten times or more. The chain links TRBV27 to TRBJ1-2, with D maybe TRBD1 (6 bases). Looked up from germline, CDR1 is MNHEY and CDR2 is SMNVEV (reference sequence). This CDR3 contains 13 residues. Trimming removed 4 bases from V and 7 bases from J, with 13 bases in between. In DNA, the CDR3 is TGTGCCAGCAGTTCCTCAGGGGAGGGTGGCTACACCTTC. Protein: CASSSSGEGGYTF.

This clonotype was counted many times. The chain carries TRBV3-1 and TRBJ2-3; 10 bases agree with TRBD2. V trimming: 7 bases; J trimming: 6 bases; junction bases outside the gene matches: 19. The CDR3 spans 18 residues. Germline values: CDR1 LGHDT, CDR2 YNNKEL (reference sequence). The CDR3 loop is CASKASSWASGSGDTQYF. The CDR3 DNA reads TGTGCCAGCAAAGCCTCCTCTTGGGCTAGCGGGAGCGGGGATACGCAGTATTTT.

In this sample, this clonotype turned up many times. The CDR3 DNA follows: TGTGCCAGCAGCAGACAGGACTCTGGCTACACCTTC. Encoded protein: CASSRQDSGYTF. V usage is TRBV6-2 or TRBV6-3 and J usage is TRBJ1-2, with D tentatively TRBD1 (6 bases). V lost 6 bases and J lost 7, with 12 bases in between. The CDR3 spans 12 residues. Germline-derived CDR1 and CDR2 are MNHEY and SVGEGT.

The table lists this clonotype with a few counts. The chain employs TRBV6-2 or TRBV6-3 and TRBJ1-1; D may be TRBD1 (5 bases). There are 12 residues in the CDR3. CDR1 is MNHEY, CDR2 SVGEGT, per germline. V was shortened by 5 bases and J by 9 bases, with 13 bases between the two germline ends. CDR3 coding DNA: TGTGCCAGCAGTGCCCCCGGGGGGAAAGCTTTCTTT. Translation gives CASSAPGGKAFF.

This clonotype was seen ten or more times. The V call is TRBV6-2 or TRBV6-3, the J call TRBJ1-1, with 7 bases fitting TRBD1. From germline, CDR1 is MNHEY and CDR2 SVGEGT. V lost 5 bases, J lost 2 bases, and 8 bases stayed unmatched. CDR3 length: 15 residues. CDR3 residues: CASSTGTAKNTEAFF. The CDR3, as DNA: TGTGCCAGCAGTACTGGGACAGCCAAAAACACTGAAGCTTTCTTT.

This clonotype has ten or more counts. This chain connects TRBV7-3 to TRBJ1-1, with 7 nucleotides matching TRBD1. The V segment lost 5 bases and the J segment 1 base; nucleotides outside the gene matches: 4. The CDR3 loop spans 14 amino acids. CDR1 and CDR2 from the germline V gene are SGHTA and FQGTGA. The CDR3 reads CASSPGQTNTEAFF. CDR3 coding DNA: TGTGCCAGCAGCCCGGGACAGACGAACACTGAAGCTTTCTTT.

This clonotype was seen many times. This chain joins TRBV6-1 and TRBJ2-7, with 9 bases that match TRBD2. Trimming took 1 base from V and 0 from J; bases not matched to a gene: 1. The CDR3 is 15 amino acids. Germline loops: CDR1 MNHNS, CDR2 SASEGT. For the CDR3, the DNA is TGTGCCAGCAGTGAAGTTAGCGGGGGCTCCTACGAGCAGTACTTC. This sequence encodes CASSEVSGGSYEQYF.

There are many counts of this clonotype. The chain carries TRBV2 and TRBJ2-3, with D hard to call. Germline loops: CDR1 SNHLY, CDR2 FYNNEI. There are 14 residues in the CDR3. Trimming pared 8 bases from V and 0 bases from J, leaving 12 bases between. CDR3 bases: TGTGCCAGCCTATGGACCGCTAGCACAGATACGCAGTATTTT. Translating gives CASLWTASTDTQYF. Combining the CDR3 with reference TRBV2 and TRBJ2-3 gives the whole variable domain EPEVTQTPSHQVTQMGQEVILRCVPISNHLYFYWYRQILGQKVEFLVSFYNNEISEKSEIFDDQFSVERPDGSNFTLKIRSTKLEDSAMYFCASLWTASTDTQYFGPGTRLTVL.

The chain joins TRBV6-1 to TRBJ2-3; no clear D gene. Trimming left V 6 bases short and J 0 bases short, with 10 bases between. The germline CDR1 and CDR2 sequences are MNHNS and SASEGT. The CDR3 is 14 amino acids. The DNA of the CDR3 is TGTGCCAGCAGCCTGATGCCTAGCACAGATACGCAGTATTTT. Translated, it gives CASSLMPSTDTQYF.

This clonotype was observed at least ten times. The V call is TRBV7-2, the J call TRBJ1-5, with a possible D match to TRBD1 (6 bases). The germline CDR1 and CDR2 sequences are SGHTA and FQGNSA. Deletions cut 3 bases from V and 2 bases from J, with 17 bases between. The CDR3 consists of 17 residues. DNA of the CDR3: TGTGCCAGCAGCTTGGCTGCGTCGGGGGCTGGCAATCAGCCCCAGCATTTT. Protein: CASSLAASGAGNQPQHF.

Many counts were recorded for this clonotype. V and J are TRBV20-1 and TRBJ1-1; D unresolved. V was pared by 3 bases and J by 0 bases, with 11 bases between. CDR1 and CDR2 from the germline V gene are DFQATT and SNEGSKA (reference sequence). The CDR3 sequence is 14 residues long. The CDR3 protein is CSASLHSVNTEAFF. DNA of the CDR3: TGCAGTGCTAGTCTGCATTCGGTGAACACTGAAGCTTTCTTT.

This rearrangement joins TRBV6-6 to TRBJ2-7, with a weak D call TRBD2 (6 bases). This CDR3 comprises 16 residues. Trimming left V 0 bases short and J 2 bases short, with 14 bases between. Looked up from germline, CDR1 is MNHNY and CDR2 is SVGAGI (reference sequence). Here the CDR3 reads CASSYSLGLRAYEQYF. In nucleotides, the CDR3 is TGTGCCAGCAGTTACTCGTTGGGACTCAGGGCCTACGAGCAGTACTTC.

This clonotype was detected many times. The chain carries TRBV11-2 and TRBJ2-7, with 8 bases lining up with TRBD2. This CDR3 spans 15 amino acids. The ends lost 4 bases at V and 0 bases at J; junction bases unmatched: 5. In germline, CDR1 is SGHAT, CDR2 FQNNGV. Written as DNA, the CDR3 is TGTGCCAGCAGCTCCCAGCGGGGGTCCTCCTACGAGCAGTACTTC. It yields the protein CASSSQRGSSYEQYF. The entire variable domain, with the rest obtained from reference TRBV11-2 and TRBJ2-7, is as follows: EAGVAQSPRYKIIEKRQSVAFWCNPISGHATLYWYQQILGQGPKLLIQFQNNGVVDDSQLPKDRFSAERLKGVDSTLKIQPAKLEDSAVYLCASSSQRGSSYEQYFGPGTRLTVT.

Comments on this clonotype: This is likely an artifact of a read error, given a far larger clone one base away. The chain is built from TRBV7-9 and TRBJ2-5; unclear D gene. Germline V gene data show CDR1 as SEHNR and CDR2 as FQNEAQ (reference sequence). Trimming pared 1 base from V and 3 bases from J, leaving 6 bases between. The CDR3 sequence is 13 residues long. CDR3 sequence (DNA): TGTGCCAGCAGCTTAGTGGCCGAAGAGACCCAGTACTTC. Translated, it gives CASSLVAEETQYF.

This clonotype was observed many times. This sequence joins TRBV19 and TRBJ1-2, with D unclear. Germline loops: CDR1 LNHDA, CDR2 SQIVND (reference sequence). The CDR3 sequence is 15 residues long. With 7 bases removed from V and 4 bases from J, the gap between germline ends came to 19 bases. This CDR3 is CASIIRAQVSYGYTF. As DNA, the CDR3 is TGTGCCAGTATCATTAGAGCTCAGGTTTCCTATGGCTACACCTTC.

There are a few counts of this clonotype. The rearrangement links TRBV10-2 to TRBJ1-1; the D gene is possibly TRBD1 (5 bases). The V end lost 9 bases, the J end lost 5 bases, and 10 bases lay between the germline ends. The CDR3 totals 11 residues. From germline, CDR1 is WSHSY and CDR2 SAAADI. The chain's CDR3 is CASAGITEAFF. The DNA of the CDR3 is TGCGCCAGTGCAGGGATTACTGAAGCTTTCTTT.

This clonotype was seen ten or more times. The CDR3 coding sequence is TGTGCCACCAGTGAGGCAGGGACAGGGGACGAGACCCAGTACTTC. This sequence encodes CATSEAGTGDETQYF. V usage is TRBV24-1 and J usage is TRBJ2-5; 10 bases line up with TRBD1. Trimming took 4 bases from V and 5 from J; bases not matched to a gene: 6. This CDR3 comprises 15 residues. CDR1 is KGHDR, CDR2 SFDVKD, per germline.